The 15 T cell receptor beta chains given below trace back to one sample, sequenced in a study of blood T cell repertoires in COVID-19. Assay used: immunoSEQ multiplex PCR; TCRdb lists only in-frame clones, some missing. Here the sample spans under 200,000 clones, approximately 83% being singletons. Sequencing was performed on peripheral blood. All receptors come from a woman in her fifties or sixties with acute or convalescent COVID-19.

V gene TRBV2 combines with J gene TRBJ2-1, with 8 bases that match TRBD1. CDR3 length equals 15 residues. CDR1 is SNHLY, CDR2 FYNNEI, per germline. After removal of 3 bases from V and 7 bases from J, the junction contained 8 bases not matched to a gene. The CDR3 DNA reads TGTGCCAGCAGTGAGGGCAGGGGGCGCGTAAATGAGCAGTTCTTC. Amino acid sequence: CASSEGRGRVNEQFF.

The chain links TRBV9 to TRBJ1-1; D not resolved. Germline V gene sequence: CDR1 SGDLS, CDR2 YYNGEE. The CDR3 covers 14 residues. Between the trimmed V and J ends, which lost 2 bases and 1 base, there was a span of 9 bases. CDR3 protein: CASSVQAANTEAFF. CDR3 DNA: TGTGCCAGCAGCGTCCAAGCGGCGAACACTGAAGCTTTCTTT.

The V and J genes are TRBV2 and TRBJ1-3; unclear D gene. In germline, CDR1 is SNHLY, CDR2 FYNNEI. Trimming shortened V by 6 bases and J by 0 bases, and 12 bases separated the two germline ends. This CDR3 contains 15 residues. CDR3 coding DNA: TGTGCCAGCAGAGTTGACGGGAGCTCTGGAAACACCATATATTTT. It codes for CASRVDGSSGNTIYF.

The rearrangement links TRBV9 to TRBJ2-3, with TRBD2 matching over 9 bases. Germline V gene lookup returns CDR1 SGDLS and CDR2 YYNGEE. The CDR3 totals 15 residues. Germline trimming cut 0 bases from V and 4 bases from J; bases unmatched to any gene: 3. CDR3: CASSVEGLAADTQYF. CDR3 DNA sequence: TGTGCCAGCAGCGTAGAGGGACTAGCAGCAGATACGCAGTATTTT.

The rearrangement uses TRBV30 and TRBJ2-3; D is possibly TRBD2 (5 bases). This CDR3 comprises 14 residues. Per the germline V gene, CDR1 is GTSNPN and CDR2 is SVGIG (reference sequence). The germline V and J ends were trimmed by 0 bases and 0 bases, with 7 bases remaining between them. DNA for the CDR3: TGTGCCTGGAGTGTCCAGCGGAGCACAGATACGCAGTATTTT. Amino acids: CAWSVQRSTDTQYF.

The chain uses TRBV7-9 and TRBJ2-1; TRBD2 aligns across 14 bases. This CDR3 is built from 16 residues. V dropped 5 bases and J dropped 8; count of bases not matched to a gene: 8. Germline V lookup: CDR1 SEHNR, CDR2 FQNEAQ (reference sequence). CDR3 sequence: CASSPRLAGGQDEQFF. CDR3 in DNA: TGTGCCAGCAGCCCAAGACTAGCGGGGGGGCAGGATGAGCAGTTCTTC.

The chain links TRBV29-1 to TRBJ2-1; D gene uncertain. V lost 4 bases and J lost 5, with 21 bases in between. The CDR3 contains 16 residues. Germline V gives CDR1 SQVTM, CDR2 ANQGSEA. The CDR3 region has the DNA TGCAGCGTTGGAGAACGAGGCCGACGGAGCCACAATGAGCAGTTCTTC. Residues: CSVGERGRRSHNEQFF.

V is TRBV6-1 and J is TRBJ1-2; D is perhaps TRBD1 (6 bases). The CDR3 has 15 residues. The V end lost 3 bases, the J end lost 8 bases, and 19 bases lay between the germline ends. Germline CDR1 is MNHNS and CDR2 is SASEGT. CDR3: CASSDRGPPLSGYTF. The DNA of the CDR3 is TGTGCCAGCAGTGACAGGGGCCCCCCCCTTTCCGGCTACACCTTC.

This clone occurred once. The chain recombines TRBV19 with TRBJ1-4; 11 nucleotides align to TRBD1. V shed 5 bases, J shed 10 bases, and the junction held 9 bases outside the gene matches. Germline CDR1 reads LNHDA; CDR2 reads SQIVND (reference sequence). The CDR3 sequence is 15 residues long. In DNA form, the CDR3 reads TGTGCCAGTAGTGCCTGGACAGGGGGCACAGTAAAACTGTTTTTT. Amino acid sequence: CASSAWTGGTVKLFF.

This clone was picked up a small number of times. The chain is built from TRBV6-5 and TRBJ1-1; 8 bases align to TRBD1. J was trimmed by 0 bases and V by 2 bases; bases with no gene match: 5. Germline V gene sequence: CDR1 MNHEY, CDR2 SVGAGI. CDR3 length: 16 amino acids. CDR3 residues: CASSYHRGFMNTEAFF. CDR3 DNA: TGTGCCAGCAGTTACCACAGGGGGTTCATGAACACTGAAGCTTTCTTT.

The rearrangement uses TRBV9 and TRBJ2-5; 9 bases line up with TRBD1. The J call could be wrong; TRBJ2-7 is a better fit for the DNA end. The CDR3 totals 14 residues. Per the germline V gene, CDR1 is SGDLS and CDR2 is YYNGEE. The CDR3 DNA reads as TGTGCCAGCAGCTTAGGGACAGGGACCTACGAGCAGTACTTC. Its translation is CASSLGTGTYEQYF.

This chain uses TRBV6-2 or TRBV6-3 with TRBJ1-5; no definite D call. This CDR3 contains 12 residues. Germline CDR1 reads MNHEY; CDR2 reads SVGEGT. The ends were cut back, 2 bases at V and 4 bases at J, with 3 bases in the middle. The CDR3 protein is CASSYQNQPQHF. For the CDR3, the DNA is TGTGCCAGCAGTTACCAGAATCAGCCCCAGCATTTT.

CDR3 protein: CASSHYGTSEKETQYF. The CDR3 DNA is TGTGCCAGCAGTCACTACGGGACTAGCGAAAAAGAGACCCAGTACTTC. V usage is TRBV6-2 or TRBV6-3 and J usage is TRBJ2-5, with 10 bases aligning to TRBD2. CDR1 is MNHEY and CDR2 is SVGEGT in the germline V gene. The CDR3 sequence is 16 residues long. J lost 3 bases, V lost 5 bases, and 9 bases had no gene match.

The chain has TRBV7-2 and TRBJ1-1; 9 positions match TRBD1. Germline values: CDR1 SGHTA, CDR2 FQGNSA. Trimming took 1 base from V and 4 from J; bases not matched to a gene: 7. This CDR3 spans 16 amino acids. The chain's CDR3 is CASSLDRGRRTTEAFF. CDR3 nucleotide sequence: TGTGCCAGCAGCTTAGACAGGGGGCGTAGAACCACTGAAGCTTTCTTT.

This chain connects TRBV24-1 to TRBJ2-7; TRBD2 matches 7 bases. CDR1 KGHDR and CDR2 SFDVKD come from the germline V gene. This CDR3 is 14 amino acids long. The junction had 6 bases not matched to a gene; V was cut back by 4 bases and J by 4 bases. Here the CDR3 reads CATSDARTSYEQYF. The CDR3 DNA follows: TGTGCCACCAGTGACGCCCGGACTAGTTACGAGCAGTACTTC.